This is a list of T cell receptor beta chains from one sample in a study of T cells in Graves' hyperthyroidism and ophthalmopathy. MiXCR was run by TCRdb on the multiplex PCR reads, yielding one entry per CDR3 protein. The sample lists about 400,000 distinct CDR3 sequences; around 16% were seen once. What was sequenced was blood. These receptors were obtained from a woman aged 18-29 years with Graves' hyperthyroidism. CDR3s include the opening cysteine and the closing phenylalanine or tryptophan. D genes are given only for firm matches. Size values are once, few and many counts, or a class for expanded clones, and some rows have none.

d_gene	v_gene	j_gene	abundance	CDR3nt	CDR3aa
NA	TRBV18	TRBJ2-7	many	TGTGCCAGCTCACCACCTCCGGAAGGGAGCGAGCAGTACTTC	CASSPPPEGSEQYF
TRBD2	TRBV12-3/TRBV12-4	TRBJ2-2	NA	TGTGCCAGCAGTTTAGAGCTAGCGGGGTTCACCGGGGAGCTGTTTTTT	CASSLELAGFTGELFF
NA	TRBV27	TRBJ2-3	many	TGTGCCAGCAGTCTCCCGGGATCCGGCACAGATACGCAGTATTTT	CASSLPGSGTDTQYF
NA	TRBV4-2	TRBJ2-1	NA	TGTGCCAGCAGCCGACGGGGAGCTAGATGGTTCAATGAGCAGTTCTTC	CASSRRGARWFNEQFF
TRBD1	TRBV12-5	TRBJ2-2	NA	TGTGCTAGTGGTTTGGCCCCCGGGACAGGGGCTTTAAACACCGGGGAGCTGTTTTTT	CASGLAPGTGALNTGELFF
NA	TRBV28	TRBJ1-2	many	TGTGCAACCAGGGGCAGTCCTCTCGGGGGCTACACCTTC	CATRGSPLGGYTF
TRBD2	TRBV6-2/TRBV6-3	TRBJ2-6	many	TGTGCCAGCAGTTACTATAGCGGGGGGGCCCCTGGGGCCAACGTCCTGACTTTC	CASSYYSGGAPGANVLTF
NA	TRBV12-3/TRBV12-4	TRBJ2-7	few	TGTGCCAGCAGCCCCGACAGGCTAAGCTCCTACGAGCAGTACTTC	CASSPDRLSSYEQYF
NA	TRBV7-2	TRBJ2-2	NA	TGTGCCAGCAGCTCGGGGCTCCTGGGGCAGCGGTTTTTT	CASSSGLLGQRFF
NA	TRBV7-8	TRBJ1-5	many	TGTGCCAGCAGCTTACTTGGGCTTATCGGGAGCAATCAGCCCCAGCATTTT	CASSLLGLIGSNQPQHF
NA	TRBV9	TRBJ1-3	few	TGTGCCAGCAGCCGTACAAGTGACACCATATATTTT	CASSRTSDTIYF
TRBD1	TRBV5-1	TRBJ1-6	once	TGCGCCAGCAGCCGGGACAGCCTGAGCTCCTATAATTCACCCCTCCACTTT	CASSRDSLSSYNSPLHF
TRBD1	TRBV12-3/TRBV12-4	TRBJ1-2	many	TGTGCCAGCAGACCGGGACAGGGAAACTATGGCTACACCTTC	CASRPGQGNYGYTF
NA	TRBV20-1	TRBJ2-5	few	TGCAGTGCCCCCGGACCGGGGGAGACCCAGTACTTC	CSAPGPGETQYF
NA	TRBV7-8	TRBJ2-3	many	TGTGCCAGCAGTTTTGCGGGGCGGGTCAGCACAGATACGCAGTATTTT	CASSFAGRVSTDTQYF
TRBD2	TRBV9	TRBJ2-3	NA	TGTGCCAGCAGCGTAGCTGGCGGGGGGGCTAGCACAGATACGCAGTATTTT	CASSVAGGGASTDTQYF
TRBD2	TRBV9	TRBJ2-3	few	TGTGCCAGCAGCGCCCGACTAGCGGGGTCCCCAGATACGCAGTATTTT	CASSARLAGSPDTQYF